A selection of T cell receptor beta chains follows, all from one sample in a study of metastatic and nonmetastatic thyroid tumors. TCRdb reanalyzed the PCR reads via MiXCR. The sample lists under 100,000 clones, 8.6% seen once, with approximately 10% in the top ten. Source material: blood. The receptors shown here come from a female donor with papillary thyroid cancer or a benign thyroid nodule (not recorded which). Some clones in this sample may be carry-over from other donors' samples. Both conserved end residues are part of each CDR3. Each record gives: clone size, D gene, J gene, V gene, CDR3 protein, CDR3 DNA. A D gene is named only where the DNA matches it firmly. For some rows the clone size is stated as once, few or many, or as a class when expanded; others skip it.

abundance: many
d_gene: TRBD1
j_gene: TRBJ1-1
v_gene: TRBV7-3
CDR3aa: CASSLTGDGKTEAFF
CDR3nt: TGTGCCAGCAGCTTGACAGGGGACGGGAAGACTGAAGCTTTCTTT

abundance: many
d_gene: TRBD1
j_gene: TRBJ1-2
v_gene: TRBV6-1
CDR3aa: CASRGRGNANYGYTF
CDR3nt: TGTGCCAGCAGGGGCAGGGGGAACGCTAACTATGGCTACACCTTC

abundance: many
d_gene: TRBD2
j_gene: TRBJ2-1
v_gene: TRBV12-3/TRBV12-4
CDR3aa: CASSRSGGHYNEQFF
CDR3nt: TGTGCCAGCAGTCGTAGCGGGGGCCACTACAATGAGCAGTTCTTC

abundance: many
d_gene: .
j_gene: TRBJ2-2
v_gene: TRBV24-1
CDR3aa: CATSDLITGELFF
CDR3nt: TGTGCCACCAGTGATTTAATCACCGGGGAGCTGTTTTTT

abundance: .
d_gene: TRBD2
j_gene: TRBJ2-1
v_gene: TRBV11-1
CDR3aa: CASSPTLRTSRYNEQFF
CDR3nt: TGTGCCAGCAGCCCAACATTACGGACTAGTCGCTACAATGAGCAGTTCTTC

abundance: .
d_gene: .
j_gene: TRBJ1-4
v_gene: TRBV20-1
CDR3aa: CSARVFNEKLFF
CDR3nt: TGCAGTGCGAGGGTGTTTAATGAAAAACTGTTTTTT

abundance: many
d_gene: TRBD1
j_gene: TRBJ1-2
v_gene: TRBV7-3
CDR3aa: CASSPGTEYGYTF
CDR3nt: TGTGCCAGCAGCCCCGGGACAGAATATGGCTACACCTTC

abundance: many
d_gene: .
j_gene: TRBJ2-2
v_gene: TRBV2
CDR3aa: CVSSPSGGTNTGELFF
CDR3nt: TGTGTCAGCAGTCCTAGTGGAGGGACGAACACCGGGGAGCTGTTTTTT

abundance: many
d_gene: .
j_gene: TRBJ2-3
v_gene: TRBV5-4
CDR3aa: CASSLVSPGTDTQYF
CDR3nt: TGTGCCAGCAGCTTGGTATCCCCGGGCACAGATACGCAGTATTTT

abundance: many
d_gene: TRBD1
j_gene: TRBJ1-2
v_gene: TRBV28
CDR3aa: CASSLPDRLYGYTF
CDR3nt: TGTGCCAGCAGTTTACCGGACAGGCTCTATGGCTACACCTTC

abundance: many
d_gene: .
j_gene: TRBJ1-2
v_gene: TRBV19
CDR3aa: CASSRRQGILGYTF
CDR3nt: TGTGCCAGTAGTAGGCGGCAGGGGATTCTTGGCTACACCTTC

abundance: .
d_gene: TRBD1
j_gene: TRBJ2-2
v_gene: TRBV20-1
CDR3aa: CSARKQGDAGELFF
CDR3nt: TGCAGTGCTAGGAAACAGGGGGATGCCGGGGAGCTGTTTTTT

abundance: many
d_gene: TRBD2
j_gene: TRBJ2-5
v_gene: TRBV4-1
CDR3aa: CASSLGGGNQETQYF
CDR3nt: TGCGCCAGCAGCCTCGGGGGGGGGAACCAAGAGACCCAGTACTTC

abundance: .
d_gene: .
j_gene: TRBJ1-1
v_gene: TRBV11-2
CDR3aa: CASSPTGQGPVRAEAFF
CDR3nt: TGTGCCAGCAGCCCCACGGGGCAGGGGCCCGTTAGGGCTGAAGCTTTCTTT

abundance: few
d_gene: .
j_gene: TRBJ2-2
v_gene: TRBV28
CDR3aa: CASLGQCCGTGELFF
CDR3nt: TGTGCCAGCCTCGGACAGTGCTGTGGCACCGGGGAGCTGTTTTTT

abundance: many
d_gene: .
j_gene: TRBJ2-7
v_gene: TRBV5-4
CDR3aa: CASSLGSSYEQYF
CDR3nt: TGTGCCAGCAGCTTGGGCAGCTCCTACGAGCAGTACTTC

abundance: many
d_gene: TRBD2
j_gene: TRBJ2-1
v_gene: TRBV3-1
CDR3aa: CASSLSGTSGGARYNEQFF
CDR3nt: TGTGCCAGCAGCCTGTCCGGGACTAGCGGGGGGGCCCGATACAATGAGCAGTTCTTC

abundance: many
d_gene: TRBD2
j_gene: TRBJ2-7
v_gene: TRBV2
CDR3aa: CASSEDGSGSSYEQYF
CDR3nt: TGTGCCAGCAGTGAAGATGGTAGCGGGAGCTCCTACGAGCAGTACTTC

abundance: many
d_gene: TRBD2
j_gene: TRBJ2-1
v_gene: TRBV12-3/TRBV12-4
CDR3aa: CASSLAGGGDNEQFF
CDR3nt: TGTGCCAGCAGTTTAGCTGGCGGGGGGGACAATGAGCAGTTCTTC

abundance: many
d_gene: TRBD2
j_gene: TRBJ2-1
v_gene: TRBV7-2
CDR3aa: CASSLASSGGGHEQFF
CDR3nt: TGTGCCAGCAGCTTAGCCTCTAGCGGGGGGGGCCATGAGCAGTTCTTC

abundance: few
d_gene: .
j_gene: TRBJ1-2
v_gene: TRBV12-3/TRBV12-4
CDR3aa: CASSPGRTNYGYTF
CDR3nt: TGTGCCAGCAGCCCGGGGCGTACTAACTATGGCTACACCTTC

abundance: many
d_gene: TRBD1
j_gene: TRBJ2-7
v_gene: TRBV7-9
CDR3aa: CASSFPGQLYEQYF
CDR3nt: TGTGCCAGCAGCTTCCCGGGACAGCTATACGAGCAGTACTTC

abundance: many
d_gene: TRBD1
j_gene: TRBJ2-3
v_gene: TRBV11-3
CDR3aa: CASSPGQGFSDTQYF
CDR3nt: TGTGCCAGCAGTCCGGGACAGGGTTTCTCAGATACGCAGTATTTT

abundance: few
d_gene: .
j_gene: TRBJ1-5
v_gene: TRBV20-1
CDR3aa: CSARETQVAMHQPQHF
CDR3nt: TGCAGTGCTAGAGAGACACAGGTGGCGATGCATCAGCCCCAGCATTTT

abundance: few
d_gene: .
j_gene: TRBJ1-2
v_gene: TRBV6-2/TRBV6-3
CDR3aa: CASSYKGNGYTF
CDR3nt: TGTGCCAGCAGTTACAAGGGCAATGGCTACACCTTC

abundance: many
d_gene: TRBD1
j_gene: TRBJ2-7
v_gene: TRBV2
CDR3aa: CASRTGTGIYEQYF
CDR3nt: TGTGCCAGCAGGACAGGGACAGGGATCTACGAGCAGTACTTC

abundance: .
d_gene: TRBD1
j_gene: TRBJ2-7
v_gene: TRBV28
CDR3aa: CASSSRPGQGTYEQYF
CDR3nt: TGTGCCAGCAGTTCACGTCCAGGACAGGGCACCTACGAGCAGTACTTC

abundance: .
d_gene: .
j_gene: TRBJ2-5
v_gene: TRBV7-2
CDR3aa: CASSLEARQTQYF
CDR3nt: TGTGCCAGCAGCTTGGAGGCCCGTCAGACCCAGTACTTC

abundance: many
d_gene: .
j_gene: TRBJ1-2
v_gene: TRBV12-3/TRBV12-4
CDR3aa: CASSLVWGNGGYTF
CDR3nt: TGTGCCAGCAGTTTAGTGTGGGGAAATGGAGGCTACACCTTC

abundance: many
d_gene: TRBD1
j_gene: TRBJ2-1
v_gene: TRBV29-1
CDR3aa: CSVDPKDRANNEQFF
CDR3nt: TGCAGCGTTGACCCGAAGGACAGGGCCAACAATGAGCAGTTCTTC

abundance: many
d_gene: .
j_gene: TRBJ1-6
v_gene: TRBV6-6
CDR3aa: CASSYTDVSRVSPLHF
CDR3nt: TGTGCCAGCAGTTACACGGACGTGTCAAGGGTGTCACCCCTCCACTTT

abundance: many
d_gene: .
j_gene: TRBJ2-5
v_gene: TRBV7-9
CDR3aa: CASSSRTAQETQYF
CDR3nt: TGTGCCAGCAGCTCTAGGACAGCCCAAGAGACCCAGTACTTC

abundance: .
d_gene: .
j_gene: TRBJ1-1
v_gene: TRBV18
CDR3aa: CASSPSTSNTEAFF
CDR3nt: TGTGCCAGCTCACCATCCACATCGAACACTGAAGCTTTCTTT

abundance: many
d_gene: TRBD1
j_gene: TRBJ1-2
v_gene: TRBV5-1
CDR3aa: CASSLQPGQGGYGYTF
CDR3nt: TGCGCCAGCAGCTTACAACCGGGACAGGGCGGCTATGGCTACACCTTC

abundance: few
d_gene: TRBD2
j_gene: TRBJ2-3
v_gene: TRBV5-1
CDR3aa: CASRRLAGRTDTQYF
CDR3nt: TGCGCCAGCAGGCGACTAGCGGGGAGGACAGATACGCAGTATTTT

abundance: many
d_gene: .
j_gene: TRBJ2-7
v_gene: TRBV2
CDR3aa: CASSDVTTYEQYF
CDR3nt: TGTGCCAGCAGTGATGTGACTACCTACGAGCAGTACTTC

abundance: many
d_gene: TRBD2
j_gene: TRBJ2-5
v_gene: TRBV6-2/TRBV6-3
CDR3aa: CASRGLAGPQETQYF
CDR3nt: TGTGCCAGCAGGGGACTAGCGGGGCCCCAAGAGACCCAGTACTTC

abundance: many
d_gene: .
j_gene: TRBJ1-3
v_gene: TRBV20-1
CDR3aa: CSARAGQSSGNTIYF
CDR3nt: TGCAGTGCTAGAGCTGGACAGAGCTCTGGAAACACCATATATTTT

abundance: many
d_gene: .
j_gene: TRBJ2-2
v_gene: TRBV20-1
CDR3aa: CSAVGDTGELFF
CDR3nt: TGCAGTGCTGTCGGGGACACCGGGGAGCTGTTTTTT

abundance: many
d_gene: .
j_gene: TRBJ2-7
v_gene: TRBV10-3
CDR3aa: CAISEEVLDEQYF
CDR3nt: TGTGCCATCAGTGAAGAAGTGCTTGACGAGCAGTACTTC

abundance: many
d_gene: .
j_gene: TRBJ2-1
v_gene: TRBV3-1
CDR3aa: CASSQDPRSSAYNEQFF
CDR3nt: TGTGCCAGCAGCCAAGACCCAAGATCCTCCGCGTACAATGAGCAGTTCTTC

abundance: .
d_gene: .
j_gene: TRBJ1-2
v_gene: TRBV3-1
CDR3aa: CASSPGTPYGYTF
CDR3nt: TGTGCCAGCAGCCCCGGGACACCTTATGGCTACACCTTC

abundance: many
d_gene: .
j_gene: TRBJ2-3
v_gene: TRBV4-1
CDR3aa: CASSQTPPGAADTQYF
CDR3nt: TGCGCCAGCAGCCAAACTCCCCCGGGGGCGGCAGATACGCAGTATTTT

abundance: many
d_gene: .
j_gene: TRBJ1-4
v_gene: TRBV2
CDR3aa: CASRGQLGNEKLFF
CDR3nt: TGTGCCAGCAGAGGACAGTTGGGTAATGAAAAACTGTTTTTT

abundance: many
d_gene: TRBD1
j_gene: TRBJ2-1
v_gene: TRBV12-3/TRBV12-4
CDR3aa: CASSLTRGPLEQFF
CDR3nt: TGTGCCAGCAGTTTGACCAGGGGGCCCCTTGAGCAGTTCTTC

abundance: many
d_gene: TRBD1
j_gene: TRBJ2-7
v_gene: TRBV27
CDR3aa: CASSFNRGRYEQYF
CDR3nt: TGTGCCAGCAGTTTCAACAGGGGGCGATACGAGCAGTACTTC

abundance: many
d_gene: TRBD1
j_gene: TRBJ2-3
v_gene: TRBV6-4
CDR3aa: CASSEGSRGSDTQYF
CDR3nt: TGTGCCAGCAGTGAAGGTAGCAGGGGGTCAGATACGCAGTATTTT

abundance: many
d_gene: .
j_gene: TRBJ2-3
v_gene: TRBV19
CDR3aa: CASSPRDRGTDTQYF
CDR3nt: TGTGCCAGTAGTCCCCGGGACCGGGGTACAGATACGCAGTATTTT

abundance: many
d_gene: TRBD1
j_gene: TRBJ2-7
v_gene: TRBV11-3
CDR3aa: CASSWTGDEQYF
CDR3nt: TGTGCCAGCAGCTGGACAGGCGACGAGCAGTACTTC

abundance: many
d_gene: TRBD2
j_gene: TRBJ2-7
v_gene: TRBV9
CDR3aa: CASSVAASGGYEQYF
CDR3nt: TGTGCCAGCAGCGTAGCTGCTAGCGGGGGCTACGAGCAGTACTTC

abundance: many
d_gene: TRBD1
j_gene: TRBJ2-7
v_gene: TRBV5-1
CDR3aa: CASSLGDRLWEQYF
CDR3nt: TGCGCCAGCAGCTTGGGGGACAGGCTCTGGGAGCAGTACTTC

abundance: many
d_gene: .
j_gene: TRBJ1-2
v_gene: TRBV2
CDR3aa: CASSNLGHGGYTF
CDR3nt: TGTGCCAGCAGTAATTTGGGACATGGTGGCTACACCTTC

abundance: many
d_gene: .
j_gene: TRBJ2-2
v_gene: TRBV5-4
CDR3aa: CATGTPYTGELFF
CDR3nt: TGTGCCACCGGGACACCGTACACCGGGGAGCTGTTTTTT

abundance: many
d_gene: TRBD1
j_gene: TRBJ2-1
v_gene: TRBV6-5
CDR3aa: CASSYGDRAFDEQFF
CDR3nt: TGTGCCAGCAGTTACGGGGACAGGGCTTTCGATGAGCAGTTCTTC

abundance: many
d_gene: TRBD2
j_gene: TRBJ2-5
v_gene: TRBV5-4
CDR3aa: CASNSWGGQETQYF
CDR3nt: TGTGCCAGCAACTCTTGGGGGGGGCAAGAGACCCAGTACTTC

abundance: many
d_gene: TRBD2
j_gene: TRBJ2-6
v_gene: TRBV27
CDR3aa: CASSLLLGGGTVGANVLTF
CDR3nt: TGTGCCAGCAGTTTATTACTGGGCGGGGGAACGGTTGGGGCCAACGTCCTGACTTTC

abundance: many
d_gene: .
j_gene: TRBJ2-4
v_gene: TRBV2
CDR3aa: CATQGPGAKNIQYF
CDR3nt: TGTGCCACACAGGGTCCTGGGGCCAAAAACATTCAGTACTTC

abundance: many
d_gene: TRBD1
j_gene: TRBJ1-5
v_gene: TRBV7-9
CDR3aa: CASSLVQTGMEPQHF
CDR3nt: TGTGCCAGCAGCTTAGTTCAGACAGGGATGGAGCCCCAGCATTTT

abundance: many
d_gene: .
j_gene: TRBJ1-6
v_gene: TRBV18
CDR3aa: CASSPNSGRSPLHF
CDR3nt: TGTGCCAGCTCACCAAACAGCGGGCGTTCACCCCTCCACTTT

abundance: few
d_gene: .
j_gene: TRBJ1-1
v_gene: TRBV30
CDR3aa: CAWRTNTEAFF
CDR3nt: TGTGCCTGGAGGACGAACACTGAAGCTTTCTTT